The source of this T cell receptor beta chain is a study of beta chain features in type 1 diabetes (dated by TCRdb to between 2017 and 2018). Study-level background: Mean age, gender distribution, total cell number and subset yield did not differ between patients and healthy donors. Regulatory and stem cell-like memory subsets were isolated from only 8 patients and roughly eight healthy donors, whereas naive and central memory subsets came from all 28 donors. The study compared the TCRB repertoires of sorted circulating CD4+ T cell subsets in recently diagnosed type 1 diabetes patients with those in matched healthy donors. A total of about 110,000,000 sorted cells were examined across all samples, and a strong correlation was observed between cell number per subset and RNA yield.

General findings and caveats noted by the study authors: Shorter templates might have been favored by PCR, but patient and control samples were amplified and corrected together, so both groups would have been affected equally by any skew. At VDJ recombination sites, patients with type 1 diabetes made fewer insertions and deleted more nucleotides, a pattern implying thymic rearrangement abnormalities. Because the HLA sub-analyses included only small numbers of individuals, any influence of HLA type on TCRB rearrangement was left unresolved. Naive, central memory and regulatory TCRB repertoires appeared to be more alike among patients than among healthy donors. In all four CD4+ subsets, TCRB CDR3 length was moderately but significantly shorter in type 1 diabetes patients. Because cDNA was sequenced instead of genomic DNA, highly expressing activated cells could be over-represented, though the groups showed no difference in activation or CD3 levels.

This clone has only a few counts. The antigen it recognizes is unknown. No base-level quality is on record; no much larger clone is a single base apart. This sample includes further DNA sequences coding for the same CDR3. The CDR3 measures 15 amino acids from cysteine to phenylalanine. Only the CDR3 part of the read is kept: 45 bases, read in frame from the first base. The germline V gene encodes CDR1 KGHSH and CDR2 LQKENI. V lost 3 bases and J lost 3 bases; the stretch between them is 12 bases long. From each donor, a single peripheral blood sample of 95 to 150 mL on average was drawn into heparinised tubes. A BD FACSAria II was used to sort naive, central memory, regulatory and stem cell-like memory CD4+ T cells with a panel that included CD45RO, CCR7, CD25, CD127, CD95 and CD27. Every sorted population had a purity above 98%. Right away, PBMCs were isolated by Lymphoprep density gradient centrifugation and were stained directly, with no culture step. Samples were stained and sorted in pairs, with one healthy donor and one patient per experiment, so that batch effects were minimized.

The entire isolated RNA was reverse transcribed using the High Capacity cDNA Reverse Transcription Kit, and thus expressed TCRB transcripts were sequenced. Deep immunoSEQ sequencing was performed on naive, central memory and regulatory T cell samples, with an average of about 3.6 million total reads per sample. After sorted cells were lysed in RLT buffer, RNA was extracted with DNase-treated RNeasy Micro or Mini kits, with the choice depending on cell number. To prevent cross-contamination, every cell subset was processed on its own, while patient and healthy donor samples were processed together. The immunoSEQ multiplex PCR was used to amplify TCRB sequences from cDNA, yielding 87-bp fragments that span the CDR3 region. The amplicons were sequenced using the Illumina HiSeq platform. The original methods were these. Synthetic template baselines were used to correct PCR bias computationally, reads within Hamming distance 2 were collapsed together, and singletons that could not be merged were discarded. Reads were aligned against IMGT so that V, D and J genes, CDR3 length and insertions or deletions at six rearrangement sites could be assigned. Within each subset, clonotype counts were normalized to sorted cell number, after which true diversity and Gini coefficients were computed with the tcR R package. The overlap coefficient, calculated on TCRB nucleotide sequences, was used to measure repertoire sharing. The clones in this table, taken by TCRdb from immuneACCESS, are in-frame only. Not every clone is retained; where verified, under half of the shortfall comes from an unresolved V gene, and the cause of the rest is unknown. V and J calls and clone size are as listed in that table; D and trimming were resolved from the DNA. In all, the sample holds some 160,000 clones, and approximately 9% of those were seen once. 0.45% to 0.55% of the sample is taken by the ten largest.

This clonotype originated in a woman aged 18 to 35 with type 1 diabetes. Here the chain combines TRBV18 and TRBJ2-1; possibly the D gene is TRBD2, per 7 matching bases. What was sequenced was central memory CD4+ T cells from blood. The DNA is TGTGCCAGCTCACCCCAGCGGGACAACTACAATGAGCAGTTCTTC. Its translation is CASSPQRDNYNEQFF. The reference TRBV18 and TRBJ2-1 proteins fill in what lies around the CDR3, so the full variable domain reads NAGVMQNPRHLVRRRGQEARLRCSPMKGHSHVYWYRQLPEEGLKFMVYLQKENIIDESGMPKERFSAEFPKEGPSILRIQQVVRGDSAAYFCASSPQRDNYNEQFFGPGTRLTVL.